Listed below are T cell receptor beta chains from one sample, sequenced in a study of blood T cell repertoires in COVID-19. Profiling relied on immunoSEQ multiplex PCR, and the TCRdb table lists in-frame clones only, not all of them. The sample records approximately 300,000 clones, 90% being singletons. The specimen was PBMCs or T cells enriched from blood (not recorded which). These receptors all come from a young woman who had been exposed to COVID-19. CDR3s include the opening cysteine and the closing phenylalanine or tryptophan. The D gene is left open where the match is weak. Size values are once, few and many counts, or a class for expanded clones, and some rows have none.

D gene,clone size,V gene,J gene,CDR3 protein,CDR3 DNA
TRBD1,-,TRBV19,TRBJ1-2,CASSIAGGEPGYTF,TGTGCCAGTAGTATAGCAGGGGGCGAACCTGGCTACACCTTC
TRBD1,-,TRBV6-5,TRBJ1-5,CASRTGVGNQPQHF,TGTGCCAGCAGAACAGGGGTAGGCAATCAGCCCCAGCATTTT
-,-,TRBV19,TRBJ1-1,CASSKTRNTEAFF,TGTGCCAGTAGTAAAACACGAAACACTGAAGCTTTCTTT
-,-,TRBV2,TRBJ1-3,CASSEEGIVGNTIYF,TGTGCCAGCAGTGAAGAGGGGATTGTAGGAAACACCATATATTTT
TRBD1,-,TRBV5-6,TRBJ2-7,CASSRDRGYEQYF,TGTGCCAGCAGCAGGGACAGGGGTTACGAGCAGTACTTC
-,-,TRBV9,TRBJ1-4,CASSVAPGANEKLFF,TGTGCCAGCAGCGTAGCCCCGGGGGCTAATGAAAAACTGTTTTTT
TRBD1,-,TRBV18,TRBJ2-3,CASSPPGQGTDTQYF,TGTGCCAGCTCACCACCGGGACAGGGAACAGATACGCAGTATTTT
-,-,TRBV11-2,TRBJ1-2,CASSLAQGYGYTF,TGTGCCAGCAGCTTAGCTCAGGGCTATGGCTACACCTTC
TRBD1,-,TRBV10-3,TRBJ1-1,CAIKGQVDTEAFF,TGTGCCATCAAAGGACAGGTTGACACTGAAGCTTTCTTT
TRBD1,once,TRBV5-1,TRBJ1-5,CASSDRGDQPQHF,TGCGCCAGCAGCGACAGGGGGGATCAGCCCCAGCATTTT
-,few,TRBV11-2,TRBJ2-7,CASSLVSPGSYEQYF,TGTGCCAGCAGCTTAGTTTCTCCAGGATCCTACGAGCAGTACTTC
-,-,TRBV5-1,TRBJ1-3,CASSGVSGGNTIYF,TGCGCCAGCAGCGGGGTTTCGGGGGGAAACACCATATATTTT
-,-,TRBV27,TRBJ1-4,CASSTQLRRDLKLFF,TGTGCCAGCAGTACGCAACTCCGAAGGGACTTAAAACTGTTTTTT
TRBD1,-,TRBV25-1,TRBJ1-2,CASSFSGQANYGYTF,TGTGCCAGCAGTTTTTCCGGACAGGCTAACTATGGCTACACCTTC
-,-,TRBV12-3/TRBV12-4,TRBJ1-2,CASSFPGGYTF,TGTGCCAGCAGTTTTCCGGGGGGCTACACCTTC
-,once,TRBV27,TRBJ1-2,CASTPHVWAVKYGVRYVTF,TGTGCCAGCACCCCCCACGTGTGGGCAGTAAAGTACGGGGTACGTTACGTCACCTTC
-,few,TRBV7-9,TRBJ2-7,CASSLWGPEQYF,TGTGCCAGCAGCTTATGGGGGCCGGAGCAGTACTTC
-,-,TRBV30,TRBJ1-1,CAWNADISATEAFF,TGTGCCTGGAACGCGGATATCAGTGCCACTGAAGCTTTCTTT
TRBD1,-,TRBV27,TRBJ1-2,CASRRQGANYGYTF,TGTGCCAGCAGACGACAGGGGGCTAACTATGGCTACACCTTC
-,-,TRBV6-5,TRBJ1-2,CASSRGTAPNYGYTF,TGTGCCAGCAGTCGAGGGACTGCCCCTAACTATGGCTACACCTTC
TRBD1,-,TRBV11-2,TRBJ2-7,CASSLDGTDYEQYF,TGTGCCAGCAGCTTAGATGGGACAGATTACGAGCAGTACTTC
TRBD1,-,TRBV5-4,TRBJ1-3,CASSLDRVGNTIYF,TGTGCCAGCAGCTTAGACAGGGTTGGAAACACCATATATTTT
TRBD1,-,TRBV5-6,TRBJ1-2,CASSLDRGSGYTF,TGTGCCAGCAGCTTGGACAGGGGCTCTGGCTACACCTTC
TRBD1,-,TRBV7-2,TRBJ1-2,CASSLASGTATYGYTF,TGTGCCAGCAGCTTAGCCTCTGGGACAGCCACTTATGGCTACACCTTC
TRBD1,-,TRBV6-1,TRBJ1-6,CASSELSGTGNLPLHF,TGTGCCAGCAGTGAACTTAGTGGGACAGGGAATTTACCCCTCCACTTT
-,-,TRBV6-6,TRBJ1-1,CASKRFILTEAFF,TGTGCCAGCAAGCGTTTTATCCTCACTGAAGCTTTCTTT
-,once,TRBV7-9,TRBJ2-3,CASSLGSGTTDTQYF,TGTGCCAGCAGCCTTGGTAGCGGTACGACAGATACGCAGTATTTT
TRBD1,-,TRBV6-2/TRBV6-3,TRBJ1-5,CASSPGQMNSNQPQHF,TGTGCCAGCAGCCCGGGACAGATGAATAGCAATCAGCCCCAGCATTTT